These 32 T cell receptor beta chains originate from one sample sequenced in a study of T cells in Graves' hyperthyroidism and ophthalmopathy. Template material for amplifying TCR beta CDR3 regions consisted of RNA transcripts. The HTBI primer set served for first-round RT-PCR of the TCR CDR3. TCRdb reprocessed the multiplex PCR reads via MiXCR and lists one record per CDR3 protein. The sample shows around 440,000 distinct CDR3 sequences, 15% to 18% of them seen only once. Input material: blood. These receptors were taken from a young woman with Graves' hyperthyroidism.

This chain connects TRBV25-1 to TRBJ2-3; TRBD2 aligns across 10 bases. CDR3 size: 15 residues. Germline V gene sequence: CDR1 MGHDK, CDR2 SYGVNS. The J segment lost 6 bases and the V segment lost 5 bases, leaving 8 bases of the junction unmatched. The CDR3 here is CASSFSGTSADTQYF. CDR3 sequence (DNA): TGTGCCAGCAGTTTCTCCGGGACTAGCGCGGATACGCAGTATTTT.

This clonotype was detected only a few times. The V and J genes are TRBV7-9 and TRBJ1-1; D uncertain. V lost 2 bases to trimming and J lost 0 bases, with 7 bases between them. The germline CDR1 and CDR2 sequences are SEHNR and FQNEAQ (reference sequence). The CDR3 sequence is 14 residues long. CDR3 DNA sequence: TGTGCCAGCAGCTTAAGAACACTGAACACTGAAGCTTTCTTT. As protein: CASSLRTLNTEAFF. The full variable domain, in which reference TRBV7-9 and TRBJ1-1 provide the parts outside the CDR3, is DTGVSQNPRHKITKRGQNVTFRCDPISEHNRLYWYRQTLGQGPEFLTYFQNEAQLEKSRLLSDRFSAERPKGSFSTLEIQRTEQGDSAMYLCASSLRTLNTEAFFGQGTRLTVV.

This clonotype was observed a handful of times. Being one base from a much bigger clone, this may be a read error. This sequence joins TRBV12-3 or TRBV12-4 and TRBJ2-6, with D tentatively TRBD1 (5 bases). V lost 6 bases to trimming and J lost 2 bases, with 11 bases between them. This CDR3 has 15 amino acids. The CDR3 bases are TGTGCCAGCAGGGACCCAGGGCCTGGGGCCAACGTCCTGACTTTC. Translating it yields CASRDPGPGANVLTF.

This chain joins TRBV7-8 and TRBJ2-7; 8 bases are shared with TRBD1. V was clipped by 1 base and J by 0 bases; unmatched bases: 5. Germline CDR1 reads SGHVS; CDR2 reads FQNEAQ. CDR3 length: 16 residues. The CDR3 sequence is CASSLEAGQGSYEQYF. For the CDR3, the DNA is TGTGCCAGCAGCTTAGAAGCAGGACAGGGCTCCTACGAGCAGTACTTC. Filled out from reference TRBV7-8 and TRBJ2-7, the complete variable domain reads GAGVSQSPRYKVAKRGQDVALRCDPISGHVSLFWYQQALGQGPEFLTYFQNEAQLDKSGLPSDRFFAERPEGSVSTLKIQRTQQEDSAVYLCASSLEAGQGSYEQYFGPGTRLTVT.

This chain uses TRBV15 with TRBJ2-1, with D perhaps TRBD1 (5 bases). The CDR3 contains 17 residues. Per the germline V gene, CDR1 is LNHNV and CDR2 is YYDKDF (reference sequence). The V and J ends lost 1 base and 7 bases respectively, with 20 bases between them. The CDR3 sequence: CATSRANTPQGVNEQFF. The CDR3 DNA reads as TGTGCCACCAGCAGAGCAAATACTCCACAAGGGGTAAATGAGCAGTTCTTC.

CDR3 DNA: TGTGCCAGCAGCCAGAGAACTAGCGGGAGGCTGGAGACCCAGTACTTC. Translating gives CASSQRTSGRLETQYF. J is TRBJ2-5 and V is TRBV3-1; TRBD2 matches 12 bases. The CDR3 length is 16 residues. V dropped 3 bases and J dropped 5; count of bases not matched to a gene: 7. CDR1 and CDR2 (germline): LGHDT, YNNKEL (reference sequence).

Note on this clonotype: The junction shows a germline mismatch at one end, possibly a read error. V gene TRBV3-1 combines with J gene TRBJ2-5; possibly TRBD1 or TRBD2 for D (6 bases each). CDR3 length: 15 amino acids. Germline CDR1 and CDR2: LGHDT and YNNKEL (reference sequence). The CDR3 DNA reads as TGTGCCGGCAGCCAAGGGGGGAGAAAACAAGAGACCCAGTACTTC. Its protein is CAGSQGGRKQETQYF.

J is TRBJ1-1 and V is TRBV29-1; 11 bases are shared with TRBD1. The V and J ends lost 7 bases and 5 bases, in that order; junction bases with no gene match: 6. The CDR3 loop spans 13 amino acids. Germline V CDR1 and CDR2: SQVTM, ANQGSEA. The CDR3 nucleotides are TGCAGCGGGGGGGGACAGGGGGTTACTGAAGCTTTCTTT. Protein: CSGGGQGVTEAFF.

This clonotype was observed at least ten times. The rearrangement joins TRBV28 to TRBJ1-1; D might be TRBD1 (5 bases). CDR1 and CDR2 (germline): MDHEN, SYDVKM. Deletions cut 7 bases from V and 6 bases from J, with 18 bases between. This CDR3 region has 14 residues. The CDR3 spells CASNRRRGRAEAFF. The CDR3 region has the DNA TGTGCCAGCAATCGTCGTAGGGGCCGCGCTGAAGCTTTCTTT.

This sequence joins TRBV7-9 and TRBJ1-6, with a weak D call TRBD1 (5 bases). The germline V gene encodes CDR1 SEHNR and CDR2 FQNEAQ (reference sequence). This CDR3 spans 16 amino acids. Deletions cut 2 bases from V and 8 bases from J, with 16 bases between. The CDR3 DNA reads as TGTGCCAGCAGCTTAACGGGGGTGGGAGCTTATTCACCCCTCCACTTT. Its protein is CASSLTGVGAYSPLHF.

This clonotype has just a few counts. The J gene is TRBJ2-5, the V gene TRBV7-9; TRBD2 matches at 9 bases. The ends lost 5 bases at V and 1 base at J; junction bases unmatched: 2. There are 14 residues in the CDR3. The germline CDR1 and CDR2 sequences are SEHNR and FQNEAQ (reference sequence). For the CDR3, the DNA is TGTGCCAGCAGCCGTAGCGGGGGCCAAGAGACCCAGTACTTC. Translating gives CASSRSGGQETQYF.

This clonotype came up once. The chain has TRBV20-1 and TRBJ1-1, with TRBD1 matching over 12 bases. With V trimmed by 2 bases and J by 0 bases, 7 bases remained unmatched. The CDR3 totals 17 residues. Germline lookup yields CDR1 DFQATT and CDR2 SNEGSKA (reference sequence). CDR3 sequence reads: CSARPGTGGDMNTEAFF. The CDR3 coding sequence is TGCAGTGCTAGACCTGGGACAGGGGGCGATATGAACACTGAAGCTTTCTTT.

CDR3 nucleotide sequence: TGCGCCAGCAGCTTTTCTAGCGGGGGCCTTCGGGAGACCCAGTACTTC. Protein sequence: CASSFSSGGLRETQYF. This chain joins TRBV5-1 and TRBJ2-5; 10 positions match TRBD2. V lost 2 bases to trimming and J lost 5 bases; unmatched junction nucleotides: 9. Looked up from germline, CDR1 is SGHRS and CDR2 is YFSETQ. The CDR3 covers 16 residues.

The chain recombines TRBV9 with TRBJ2-7; possibly TRBD2 for D (5 bases). There are 11 residues in the CDR3. Looked up from germline, CDR1 is SGDLS and CDR2 is YYNGEE. V was cut by 4 bases and J by 9 bases, with 11 bases left in between. For the CDR3, the DNA is TGTGCCAGCAGCCCCGGGATCGCGCAGTACTTC. This encodes CASSPGIAQYF.

This clonotype was counted at least ten times. The chain links TRBV20-1 to TRBJ2-7; D is undetermined. V shed 4 bases and J shed 3 bases, with 16 bases lying between them. In germline, CDR1 is DFQATT, CDR2 SNEGSKA (reference sequence). The CDR3 totals 14 residues. CDR3 coding DNA: TGCAGTGCTAACGAAGCTAGTAGCCTCTACGAGCAGTACTTC. Residues: CSANEASSLYEQYF.

There are a few counts of this clonotype. The J gene is TRBJ1-2, the V gene TRBV7-2; TRBD1 aligns across 7 bases. V was clipped by 1 base and J by 7 bases; unmatched bases: 9. The germline gives CDR1 SGHTA, CDR2 FQGNSA. CDR3 length: 15 residues. Here the CDR3 DNA reads TGTGCCAGCAGCTTAGGGACAGGTCCCTTTCGTGGCTACACCTTC. Protein: CASSLGTGPFRGYTF. The whole variable domain, filled in from reference TRBV7-2 and TRBJ1-2, reads GAGVSQSPSNKVTEKGKDVELRCDPISGHTALYWYRQSLGQGLEFLIYFQGNSAPDKSGLPSDRFSAERTGGSVSTLTIQRTQQEDSAVYLCASSLGTGPFRGYTFGSGTRLTVV.

This clonotype came up a few times. The chain employs TRBV3-1 and TRBJ2-7; the D gene is possibly TRBD2 (6 bases). This CDR3 has 12 amino acids. V shed 3 bases and J shed 9 bases, with 12 bases lying between them. Germline V CDR1 and CDR2: LGHDT, YNNKEL (reference sequence). The CDR3 protein is CASSHGSLPQYF. In DNA, the CDR3 is TGTGCCAGCAGCCACGGGAGTTTACCGCAGTACTTC.

This clonotype has only a few counts. The V call is TRBV28, the J call TRBJ2-7; 9 positions agree with TRBD2. The CDR3 spans 14 residues. The germline V gene encodes CDR1 MDHEN and CDR2 SYDVKM. V lost 7 bases to trimming and J lost 5 bases; unmatched junction nucleotides: 9. CDR3 in DNA: TGTGCCAGCACTTCGGCGGGGGGGCCCCACGAGCAGTACTTC. Its protein is CASTSAGGPHEQYF.

The V call is TRBV7-9, the J call TRBJ1-2; D not resolved. The CDR3 extends over 11 amino acids. Trimming left V 6 bases short and J 7 bases short, with 9 bases between. Looked up from germline, CDR1 is SEHNR and CDR2 is FQNEAQ (reference sequence). The CDR3 DNA reads as TGTGCCAGCAGTTCGCCGATTGGCTACACCTTC. Its protein is CASSSPIGYTF.

The sample holds many counts of this clonotype. The chain uses TRBV7-2 and TRBJ1-5; D is unresolved. Trimming removed 3 bases at V and 0 bases at J, with 9 bases between. This CDR3 is built from 15 residues. The V gene's germline CDR1 is SGHTA and CDR2 FQGNSA. CDR3: CASSFSVDSNQPQHF. The DNA for the CDR3 is TGTGCCAGCAGCTTTAGCGTAGATAGCAATCAGCCCCAGCATTTT.

J is TRBJ1-2 and V is TRBV20-1; possibly TRBD1 for D (5 bases). The V end lost 5 bases, the J end lost 8 bases, and 18 bases lay between the germline ends. CDR1 is DFQATT, CDR2 SNEGSKA, per germline (reference sequence). CDR3 length equals 13 residues. Here the CDR3 DNA reads TGCAGTGCTGAGGACCTCAGGGAGGAGGGCTACACCTTC. This encodes CSAEDLREEGYTF.

Regarding this clonotype: It may be a read error: a sequence one base away is much more abundant. The gene calls are TRBV3-1 and TRBJ2-1; no firm D call. Germline V gene data show CDR1 as LGHDT and CDR2 as YNNKEL (reference sequence). V lost 0 bases, J lost 2 bases, and 5 bases lay in between. This CDR3 is 14 amino acids long. CDR3 loop: CASSQDVTYNEQFF. The CDR3 DNA is TGTGCCAGCAGCCAAGACGTCACCTACAATGAGCAGTTCTTC.

The table lists this clonotype with many counts. The chain employs TRBV5-1 and TRBJ1-2; 8 positions match TRBD1. Trimming removed 1 base from V and 6 bases from J; junction bases left unmatched: 2. Germline-derived CDR1 and CDR2 are SGHRS and YFSETQ. This CDR3 comprises 13 residues. This chain's CDR3 is CASSLPGGNGYTF. The CDR3 nucleotides are TGCGCCAGCAGCTTGCCAGGGGGCAATGGCTACACCTTC.

This clonotype was recorded at least ten times. V usage is TRBV28 and J usage is TRBJ2-7; 12 nucleotides align to TRBD2. The CDR3 sequence is 15 residues long. The trim removed 6 bases at V and 4 bases at J, leaving 7 bases unmatched. Looked up from germline, CDR1 is MDHEN and CDR2 is SYDVKM. Here the CDR3 reads CASRGTSGLGYEQYF. The CDR3 region has the DNA TGTGCCAGCAGGGGGACTAGCGGGCTTGGGTACGAGCAGTACTTC.

This clonotype was found many times. The rearrangement joins TRBV2 to TRBJ2-1, with D uncertain. This CDR3 has 11 amino acids. The V gene lost 4 bases and the J gene lost 7 bases, with 5 bases spanning the gap. CDR1 and CDR2 from the germline V gene are SNHLY and FYNNEI. The CDR3 region has the DNA TGTGCCAGCAGTGCTCCTAATGAGCAGTTCTTC. This sequence encodes CASSAPNEQFF.

This clonotype showed up many times. The chain is built from TRBV14 and TRBJ1-1; a possible D gene is TRBD1 (5 bases). V dropped 1 base and J dropped 5 bases, with 20 bases sitting between them. The CDR3 extends over 17 amino acids. The germline V gene has CDR1 SGHDN and CDR2 FVKESK. The CDR3 sequence: CASSQGRDPRALTEAFF. CDR3 bases: TGTGCCAGCAGCCAAGGCAGGGACCCACGGGCTCTGACTGAAGCTTTCTTT.

Only one count was recorded for this clonotype. The germline gene is not matched at one end of the junction; a read error may be the cause. This chain uses TRBV5-1 with TRBJ2-1; tentative D call: TRBD2 (5 bases). Germline V gene sequence: CDR1 SGHRS, CDR2 YFSETQ. The CDR3 loop spans 15 amino acids. The CDR3 nucleotides read TGCGCCAGCAACTTGGCTGGGAGCTCCTACAATGAGCAGTTCTTC. The encoded protein is CASNLAGSSYNEQFF.

This clonotype was recorded many times. The genes are TRBV11-2 and TRBJ1-2; D perhaps matches TRBD1 (6 bases). With 5 bases removed from V and 3 bases from J, the gap between germline ends came to 13 bases. The CDR3 sequence is 14 residues long. Germline CDR1 is SGHAT and CDR2 is FQNNGV. CDR3 DNA: TGTGCCAGCAGCCGAACAGGGAATGACTATGGCTACACCTTC. This gives the protein CASSRTGNDYGYTF. Variable domain in full (rest from reference TRBV11-2 and TRBJ1-2): EAGVAQSPRYKIIEKRQSVAFWCNPISGHATLYWYQQILGQGPKLLIQFQNNGVVDDSQLPKDRFSAERLKGVDSTLKIQPAKLEDSAVYLCASSRTGNDYGYTFGSGTRLTVV.

This clonotype is a singleton in its sample. This chain joins TRBV9 and TRBJ2-1; no clear D. Germline V CDR1 and CDR2: SGDLS, YYNGEE. V was clipped by 4 bases and J by 10 bases, with 12 bases between them. This CDR3 spans 12 amino acids. The CDR3 region is CASSSWAWEQFF. CDR3 in DNA: TGTGCCAGCAGCTCTTGGGCCTGGGAGCAGTTCTTC.

This sequence joins TRBV5-5 and TRBJ2-6, with D uncertain. Germline lookup yields CDR1 SGHKS and CDR2 YYEKEE (reference sequence). This CDR3 is 14 amino acids long. Trimming removed 4 bases from V and 0 bases from J, with 5 bases in between. The CDR3 sequence: CASSANSGANVLTF. CDR3 DNA: TGTGCCAGCAGCGCTAACTCTGGGGCCAACGTCCTGACTTTC.

The chain employs TRBV27 and TRBJ2-5; 11 bases align to TRBD2. The CDR3 totals 14 residues. CDR1 MNHEY and CDR2 SMNVEV come from the germline V gene (reference sequence). The V and J ends lost 10 bases and 3 bases, in that order; junction bases with no gene match: 7. The CDR3 spells CATQELAGEETQYF. CDR3 bases: TGTGCCACCCAGGAACTAGCGGGGGAAGAGACCCAGTACTTC.

This clonotype was seen repeatedly, ten times or more. The junction does not match germline at one end; this may be a read error. The chain carries TRBV7-8 and TRBJ2-3; weak D call: TRBD2 (6 bases). CDR1 and CDR2 from the germline V gene are SGHVS and FQNEAQ. This CDR3 is 15 amino acids long. DNA of the CDR3: TGTGCCAGCAGCGGTCGACTAGTTAGCCCAGATACGCGGTATTTT. It is translated as CASSGRLVSPDTRYF.